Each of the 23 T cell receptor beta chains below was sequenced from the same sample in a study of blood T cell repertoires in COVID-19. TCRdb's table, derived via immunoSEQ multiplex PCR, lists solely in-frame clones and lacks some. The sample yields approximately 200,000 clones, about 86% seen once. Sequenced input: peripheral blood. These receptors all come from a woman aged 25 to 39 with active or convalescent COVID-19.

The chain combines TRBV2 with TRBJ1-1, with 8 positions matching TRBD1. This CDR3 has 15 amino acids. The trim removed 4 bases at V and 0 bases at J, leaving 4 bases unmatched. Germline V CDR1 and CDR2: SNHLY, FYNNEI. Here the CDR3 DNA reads TGTGCCAGCAGTGCGGACAGGGCGTTGAACACTGAAGCTTTCTTT. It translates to CASSADRALNTEAFF.

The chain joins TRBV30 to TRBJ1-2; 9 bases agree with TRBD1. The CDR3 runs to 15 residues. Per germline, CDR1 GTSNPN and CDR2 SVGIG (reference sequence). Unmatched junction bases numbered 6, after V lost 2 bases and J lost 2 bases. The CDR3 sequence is CAWSLTGGGNYGYTF. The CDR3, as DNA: TGTGCCTGGAGTCTGACAGGGGGAGGAAACTATGGCTACACCTTC. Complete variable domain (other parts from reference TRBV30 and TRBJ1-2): SQTIHQWPATLVQPVGSPLSLECTVEGTSNPNLYWYRQAAGRGLQLLFYSVGIGQISSEVPQNLSASRPQDRQFILSSKKLLLSDSGFYLCAWSLTGGGNYGYTFGSGTRLTVV.

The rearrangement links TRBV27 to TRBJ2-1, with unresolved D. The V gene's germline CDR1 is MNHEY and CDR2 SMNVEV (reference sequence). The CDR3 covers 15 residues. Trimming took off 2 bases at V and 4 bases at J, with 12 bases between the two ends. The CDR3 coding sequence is TGTGCCAGCAGTTTACTACCGCTCCCATACAATGAGCAGTTCTTC. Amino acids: CASSLLPLPYNEQFF.

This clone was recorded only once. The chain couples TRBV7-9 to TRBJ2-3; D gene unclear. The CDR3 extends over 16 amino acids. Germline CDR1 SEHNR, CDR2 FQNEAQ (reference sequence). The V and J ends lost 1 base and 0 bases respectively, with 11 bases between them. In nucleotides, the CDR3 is TGTGCCAGCAGCTTAGGTGACTTTTCTAGCACAGATACGCAGTATTTT. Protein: CASSLGDFSSTDTQYF.

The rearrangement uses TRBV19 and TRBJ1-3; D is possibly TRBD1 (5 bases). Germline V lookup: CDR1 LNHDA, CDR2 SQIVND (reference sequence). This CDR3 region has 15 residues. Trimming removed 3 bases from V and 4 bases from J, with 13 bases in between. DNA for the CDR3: TGTGCCAGTAGTATCTGGAGGGGATCCGGAAACACCATATATTTT. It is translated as CASSIWRGSGNTIYF. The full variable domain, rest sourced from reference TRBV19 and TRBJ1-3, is DGGITQSPKYLFRKEGQNVTLSCEQNLNHDAMYWYRQDPGQGLRLIYYSQIVNDFQKGDIAEGYSVSREKKESFPLTVTSAQKNPTAFYLCASSIWRGSGNTIYFGEGSWLTVV.

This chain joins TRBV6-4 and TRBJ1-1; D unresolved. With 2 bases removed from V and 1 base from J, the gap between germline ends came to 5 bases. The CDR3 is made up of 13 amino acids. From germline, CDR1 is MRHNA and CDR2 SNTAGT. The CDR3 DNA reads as TGTGCCAGCAGTGACGGAGGGAACACTGAAGCTTTCTTT. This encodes CASSDGGNTEAFF.

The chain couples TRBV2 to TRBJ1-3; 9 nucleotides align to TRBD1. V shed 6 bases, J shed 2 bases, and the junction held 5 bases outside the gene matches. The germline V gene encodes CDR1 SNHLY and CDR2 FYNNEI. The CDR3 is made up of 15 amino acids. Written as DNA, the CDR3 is TGTGCCAGCAGGGGACAGGGTTTCGCTGGAAACACCATATATTTT. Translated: CASRGQGFAGNTIYF.

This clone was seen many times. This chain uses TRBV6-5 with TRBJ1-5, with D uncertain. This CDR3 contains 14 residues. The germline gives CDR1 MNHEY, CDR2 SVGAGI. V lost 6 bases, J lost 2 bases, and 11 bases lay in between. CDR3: CASRDYLGNQPQHF. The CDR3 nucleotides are TGTGCCAGCAGGGACTACTTAGGCAATCAGCCCCAGCATTTT.

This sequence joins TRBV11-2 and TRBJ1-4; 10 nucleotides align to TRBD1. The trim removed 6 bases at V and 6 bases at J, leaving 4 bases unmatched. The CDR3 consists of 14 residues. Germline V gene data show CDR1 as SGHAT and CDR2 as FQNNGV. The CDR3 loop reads CASSTDRGHEKLFF. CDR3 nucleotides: TGTGCCAGCAGTACCGACAGGGGGCATGAAAAACTGTTTTTT.

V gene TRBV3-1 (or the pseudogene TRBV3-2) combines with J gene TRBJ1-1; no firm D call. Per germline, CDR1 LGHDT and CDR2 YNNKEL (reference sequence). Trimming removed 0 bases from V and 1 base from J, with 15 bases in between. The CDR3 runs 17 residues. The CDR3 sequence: CASSQETLILGNTEAFF. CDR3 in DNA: TGTGCCAGCAGCCAAGAGACACTTATTCTGGGGAACACTGAAGCTTTCTTT.

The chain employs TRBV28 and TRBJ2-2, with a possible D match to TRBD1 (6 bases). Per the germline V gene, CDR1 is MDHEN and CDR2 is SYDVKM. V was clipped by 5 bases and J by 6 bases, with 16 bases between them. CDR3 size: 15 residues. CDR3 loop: CASSPWGQIAGELFF. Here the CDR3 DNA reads TGTGCCAGCAGTCCCTGGGGGCAAATCGCCGGGGAGCTGTTTTTT. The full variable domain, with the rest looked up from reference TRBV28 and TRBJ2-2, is DVKVTQSSRYLVKRTGEKVFLECVQDMDHENMFWYRQDPGLGLRLIYFSYDVKMKEKGDIPEGYSVSREKKERFSLILESASTNQTSMYLCASSPWGQIAGELFFGEGSRLTVL.

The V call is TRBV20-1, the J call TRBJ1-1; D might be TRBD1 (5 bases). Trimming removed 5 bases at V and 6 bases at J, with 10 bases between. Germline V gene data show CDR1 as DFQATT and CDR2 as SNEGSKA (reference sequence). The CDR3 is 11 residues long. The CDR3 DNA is TGCAGTGCTTCAAGACAGTCTGAAGCTTTCTTT. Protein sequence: CSASRQSEAFF.

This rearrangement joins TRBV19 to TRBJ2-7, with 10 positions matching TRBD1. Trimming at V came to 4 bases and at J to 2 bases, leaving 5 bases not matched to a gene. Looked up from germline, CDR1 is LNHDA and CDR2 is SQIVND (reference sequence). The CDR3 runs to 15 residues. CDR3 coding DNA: TGTGCCAGTAGTAGGGGACAGGGGACTCCCTACGAGCAGTACTTC. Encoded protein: CASSRGQGTPYEQYF.

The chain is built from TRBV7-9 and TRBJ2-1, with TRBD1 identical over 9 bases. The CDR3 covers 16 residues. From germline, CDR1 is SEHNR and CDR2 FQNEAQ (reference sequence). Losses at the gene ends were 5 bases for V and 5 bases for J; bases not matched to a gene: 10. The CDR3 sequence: CASSRWTGVVDNEQFF. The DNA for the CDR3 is TGTGCCAGCAGCCGGTGGACAGGGGTTGTGGACAATGAGCAGTTCTTC.

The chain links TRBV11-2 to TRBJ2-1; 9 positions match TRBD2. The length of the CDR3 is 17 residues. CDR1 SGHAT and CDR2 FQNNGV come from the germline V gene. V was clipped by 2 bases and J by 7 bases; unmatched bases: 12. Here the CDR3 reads CASSLSSLAGYPNEQFF. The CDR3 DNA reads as TGTGCCAGCAGCTTATCATCGCTAGCGGGGTATCCTAATGAGCAGTTCTTC.

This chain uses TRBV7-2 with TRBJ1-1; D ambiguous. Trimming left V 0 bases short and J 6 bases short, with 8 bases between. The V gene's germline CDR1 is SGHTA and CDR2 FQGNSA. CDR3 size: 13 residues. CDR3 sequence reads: CASSLAHQAEAFF. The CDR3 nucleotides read TGTGCCAGCAGCTTAGCCCACCAGGCTGAAGCTTTCTTT.

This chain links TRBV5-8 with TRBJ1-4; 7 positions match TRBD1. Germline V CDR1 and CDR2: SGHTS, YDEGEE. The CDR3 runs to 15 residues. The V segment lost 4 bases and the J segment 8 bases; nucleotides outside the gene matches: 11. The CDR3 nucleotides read TGTGCCAGCAGCCCACGACAGGGTTTGAACGAAAAACTGTTTTTT. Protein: CASSPRQGLNEKLFF.

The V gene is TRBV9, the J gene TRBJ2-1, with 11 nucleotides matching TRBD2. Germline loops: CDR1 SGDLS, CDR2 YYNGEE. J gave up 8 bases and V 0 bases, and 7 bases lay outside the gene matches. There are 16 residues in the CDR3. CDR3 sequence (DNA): TGTGCCAGCAGCGTAGTCGGCCTAGCGGGAGGAGATGAGCAGTTCTTC. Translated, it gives CASSVVGLAGGDEQFF.

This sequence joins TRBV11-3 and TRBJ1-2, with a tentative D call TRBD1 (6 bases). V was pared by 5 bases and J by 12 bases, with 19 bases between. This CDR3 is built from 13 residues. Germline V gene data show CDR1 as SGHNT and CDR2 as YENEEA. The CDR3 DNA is TGTGCCAGCAGCCGTACAGGCCTGTCAGGGGACACCTTC. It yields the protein CASSRTGLSGDTF.

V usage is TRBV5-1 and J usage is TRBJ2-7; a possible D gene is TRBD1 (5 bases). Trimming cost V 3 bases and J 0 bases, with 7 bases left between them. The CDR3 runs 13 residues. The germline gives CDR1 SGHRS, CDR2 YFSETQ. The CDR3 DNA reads TGCGCCAGCAGCTCAGACAGCTCCTACGAGCAGTACTTC. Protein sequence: CASSSDSSYEQYF.

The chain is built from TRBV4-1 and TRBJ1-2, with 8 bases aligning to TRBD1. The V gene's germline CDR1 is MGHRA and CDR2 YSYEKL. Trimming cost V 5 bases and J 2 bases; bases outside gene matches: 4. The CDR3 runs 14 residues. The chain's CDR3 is CASSFGTGNYGYTF. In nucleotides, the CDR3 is TGCGCCAGCAGCTTCGGGACAGGAAACTATGGCTACACCTTC.

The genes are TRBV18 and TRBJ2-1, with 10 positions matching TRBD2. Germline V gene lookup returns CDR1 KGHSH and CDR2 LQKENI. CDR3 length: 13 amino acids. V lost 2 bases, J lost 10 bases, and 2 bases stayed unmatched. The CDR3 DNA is TGTGCCAGCTCACCAAGCGGGAGGGGAGAGCAGTTCTTC. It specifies CASSPSGRGEQFF. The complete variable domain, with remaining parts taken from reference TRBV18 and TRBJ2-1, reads NAGVMQNPRHLVRRRGQEARLRCSPMKGHSHVYWYRQLPEEGLKFMVYLQKENIIDESGMPKERFSAEFPKEGPSILRIQQVVRGDSAAYFCASSPSGRGEQFFGPGTRLTVL.

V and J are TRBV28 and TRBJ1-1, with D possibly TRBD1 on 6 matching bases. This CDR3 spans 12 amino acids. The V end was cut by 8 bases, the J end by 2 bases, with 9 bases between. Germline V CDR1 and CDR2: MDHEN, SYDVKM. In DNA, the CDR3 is TGTGCCAGCTGGACAGCTAACACTGAAGCTTTCTTT. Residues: CASWTANTEAFF.